The source of this TCR beta chain is a study of technical replicates of blood from a few donors. Assay used: immunoSEQ multiplex PCR; TCRdb lists only in-frame clones, some missing. This table holds about 84,000 clones, 98% found once. The TCR was taken from a human donor in good health. The sample taken for sequencing was T cells isolated from PBMCs.

CDR3: CASSVGGGSNQPQHF. CDR3 nucleotide sequence: TGCGCCAGCAGCGTGGGCGGGGGTTCCAATCAGCCCCAGCATTTT. The chain has TRBV5-1 and TRBJ1-5; TRBD1 is a possible D gene (5 bases). V lost 4 bases and J lost 3, with 14 bases in between. The germline V gene encodes CDR1 SGHRS and CDR2 YFSETQ. The CDR3 has 15 residues.